This T cell receptor beta chain was observed in a study of persistence of HIV-infected CD4 T cells. Study context: Donors were ART-treated; their CMV- and Gag-responding CD4+ T cells were isolated.

On this clone itself: What it recognizes is unknown.

Overlapping HIV-1 Gag 15-mer peptides at 0.85 to 1 ug per peptide per mL were used. Memory cells lacking CD40L and CD69 with high CD45RO were sorted. Suppressive ART was started during chronic HIV-1 infection in these adults. Stimulated PBMCs had first been depleted of CD8+ T cells. V was shortened by 2 bases and J by 1 base, with 12 bases between the two germline ends. Germline loops: CDR1 MNHNS, CDR2 SASEGT. The CDR3 contains 15 residues. The libraries were made with immunoSEQ version 4 in survey mode. The repertoire was sequenced with immunoSEQ multiplex PCR; TCRdb's copy has only in-frame clones and lacks some. The data show approximately 65,000 clones, about 69% seen once.

Sequencing used CD4+ T cells sorted from PBMCs after approximately 19-hour stimulation, obtained from a patient who received antiretroviral therapy. This clonotype was obtained from an adult man with HIV who was CMV-seropositive. This chain joins TRBV6-1 and TRBJ2-7; either TRBD1 or TRBD2 may supply D (7 bases each). The CDR3 spells CASSESGTASYEQYF. In DNA form, the CDR3 reads TGTGCCAGCAGTGAAAGCGGGACAGCGTCCTACGAGCAGTACTTC.